This TCR beta chain is from a study of blood T cell repertoires in COVID-19. About the study: Donors in the United States, Italy and Spain gave samples during acute or convalescent COVID-19. T cells, B-cell-depleted T cells, or PBMCs provided the cDNA or gDNA that served as material.

Produced via immunoSEQ multiplex PCR; TCRdb's table is partial and in-frame only. The sample yields about 130,000 clones, about four fifths seen once. With V trimmed by 2 bases and J by 9 bases, 4 bases remained unmatched. The CDR3 sequence is 14 residues long. The germline V gene encodes CDR1 LGHDT and CDR2 YNNKEL (reference sequence). The receptor was isolated from a man between 40 and 49 years old with active or convalescent COVID-19. The sequencing input was peripheral blood. This sequence joins TRBV3-1 (or the pseudogene TRBV3-2) and TRBJ2-5; 12 bases line up with TRBD2. CDR3 protein: CASSQLAGGPAQYF. The CDR3 nucleotides are TGTGCCAGCAGCCAACTAGCGGGGGGGCCGGCCCAGTACTTC.